This TCR beta chain was captured in a study of blood T cells in healthy people across ages. Study-wide results and caveats: Age showed a roughly linear inverse relationship with TCR beta diversity per million T cells.

Sample-barcoded 5' priming and a J-beta primer mix drove a second PCR of 7 to 11 cycles. Via MiXCR, TCRdb re-called the 5' RACE reads, giving one row per CDR3 protein. The table lists about 640,000 distinct CDR3 sequences, under 70% of them singletons, with over 30% in the top ten. The CDR3 consists of 14 residues. Germline V gene data show CDR1 as ENHRY and CDR2 as SYGVKD. V lost 0 bases and J 2 bases, leaving 2 bases between the germline ends. On this clonotype: The antigen is not known.

The TCR was taken from a man aged 55 to 70 in good health. The sequenced sample was blood. V is TRBV10-3 and J is TRBJ1-6; no reliable D call. Here the CDR3 reads CAISESPYNSPLHF. Here the CDR3 DNA reads TGTGCCATCAGTGAGTCTCCCTATAATTCACCCCTCCACTTT.